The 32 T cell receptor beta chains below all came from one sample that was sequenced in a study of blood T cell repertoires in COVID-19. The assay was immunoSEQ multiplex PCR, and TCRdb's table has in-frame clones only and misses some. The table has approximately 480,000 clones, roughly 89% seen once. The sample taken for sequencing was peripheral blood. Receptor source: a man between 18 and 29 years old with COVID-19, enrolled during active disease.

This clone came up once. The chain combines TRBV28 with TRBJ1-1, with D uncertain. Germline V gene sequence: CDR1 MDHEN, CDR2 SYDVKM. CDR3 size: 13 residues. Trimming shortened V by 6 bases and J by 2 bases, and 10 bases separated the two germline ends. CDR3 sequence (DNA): TGTGCCAGCAGCCTAAATTCAAACACTGAAGCTTTCTTT. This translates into CASSLNSNTEAFF. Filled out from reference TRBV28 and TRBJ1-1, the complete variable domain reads DVKVTQSSRYLVKRTGEKVFLECVQDMDHENMFWYRQDPGLGLRLIYFSYDVKMKEKGDIPEGYSVSREKKERFSLILESASTNQTSMYLCASSLNSNTEAFFGQGTRLTVV.

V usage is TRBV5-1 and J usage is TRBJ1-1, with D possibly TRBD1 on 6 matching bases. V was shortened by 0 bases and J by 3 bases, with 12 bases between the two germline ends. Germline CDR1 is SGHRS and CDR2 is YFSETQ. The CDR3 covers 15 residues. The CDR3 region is CASSLVGRGDTEAFF. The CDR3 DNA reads TGCGCCAGCAGCTTGGTGGGCAGGGGAGACACTGAAGCTTTCTTT.

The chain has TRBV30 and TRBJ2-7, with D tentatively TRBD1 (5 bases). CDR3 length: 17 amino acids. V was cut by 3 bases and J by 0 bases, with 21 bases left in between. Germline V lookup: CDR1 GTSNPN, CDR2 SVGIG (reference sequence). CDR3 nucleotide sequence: TGTGCCTGGAGCCCAGGGTCTCTTCCCATGAGCTCCTACGAGCAGTACTTC. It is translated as CAWSPGSLPMSSYEQYF. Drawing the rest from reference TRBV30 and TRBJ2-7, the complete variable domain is SQTIHQWPATLVQPVGSPLSLECTVEGTSNPNLYWYRQAAGRGLQLLFYSVGIGQISSEVPQNLSASRPQDRQFILSSKKLLLSDSGFYLCAWSPGSLPMSSYEQYFGPGTRLTVT.

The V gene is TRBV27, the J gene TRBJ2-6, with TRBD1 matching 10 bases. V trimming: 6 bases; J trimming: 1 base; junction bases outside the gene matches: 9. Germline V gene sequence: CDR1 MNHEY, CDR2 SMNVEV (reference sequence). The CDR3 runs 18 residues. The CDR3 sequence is CASRRDRGYPSGANVLTF. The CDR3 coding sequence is TGTGCCAGCAGGAGGGACAGGGGTTACCCTTCTGGGGCCAACGTCCTGACTTTC.

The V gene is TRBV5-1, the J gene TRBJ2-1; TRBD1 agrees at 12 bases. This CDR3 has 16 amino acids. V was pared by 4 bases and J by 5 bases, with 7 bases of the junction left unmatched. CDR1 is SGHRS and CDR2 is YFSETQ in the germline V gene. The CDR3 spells CASSAGQGAPNNEQFF. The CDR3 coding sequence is TGCGCCAGCAGCGCGGGACAGGGGGCACCTAACAATGAGCAGTTCTTC.

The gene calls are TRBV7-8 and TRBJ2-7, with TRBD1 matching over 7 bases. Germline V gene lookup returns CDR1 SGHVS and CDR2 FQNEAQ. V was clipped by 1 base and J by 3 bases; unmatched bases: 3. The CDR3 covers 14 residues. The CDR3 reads CASSLVGQNYEQYF. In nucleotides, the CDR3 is TGTGCCAGCAGCTTAGTGGGACAGAACTACGAGCAGTACTTC. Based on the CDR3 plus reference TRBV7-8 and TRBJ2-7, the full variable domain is GAGVSQSPRYKVAKRGQDVALRCDPISGHVSLFWYQQALGQGPEFLTYFQNEAQLDKSGLPSDRFFAERPEGSVSTLKIQRTQQEDSAVYLCASSLVGQNYEQYFGPGTRLTVT.

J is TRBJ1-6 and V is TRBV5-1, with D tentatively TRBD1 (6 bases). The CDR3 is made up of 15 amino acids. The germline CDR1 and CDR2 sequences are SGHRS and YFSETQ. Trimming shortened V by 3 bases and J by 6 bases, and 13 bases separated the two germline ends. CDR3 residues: CASSSQGPLNSPLHF. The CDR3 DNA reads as TGCGCCAGCAGCTCCCAGGGGCCGCTTAATTCACCCCTCCACTTT.

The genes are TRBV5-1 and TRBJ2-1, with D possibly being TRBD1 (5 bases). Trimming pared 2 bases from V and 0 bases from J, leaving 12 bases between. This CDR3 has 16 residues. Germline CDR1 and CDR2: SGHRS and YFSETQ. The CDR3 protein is CASSFGRTSSYNEQFF. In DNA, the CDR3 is TGCGCCAGCAGCTTTGGGCGGACAAGCTCCTACAATGAGCAGTTCTTC.

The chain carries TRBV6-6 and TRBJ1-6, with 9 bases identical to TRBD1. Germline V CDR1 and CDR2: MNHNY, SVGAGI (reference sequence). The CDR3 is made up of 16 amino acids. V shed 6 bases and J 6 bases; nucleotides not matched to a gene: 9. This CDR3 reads CASRPPTGGSNSPLHF. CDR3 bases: TGTGCCAGCAGGCCCCCCACAGGGGGCAGTAATTCACCCCTCCACTTT.

CDR3 nucleotide sequence: TGTGCCAGCAGCTTAGGGTCGGGGGGGATTGGCAATGAGCAGTTCTTC. Protein product: CASSLGSGGIGNEQFF. The chain combines TRBV11-2 with TRBJ2-1; the match to TRBD2 covers 8 bases. CDR1 SGHAT and CDR2 FQNNGV come from the germline V gene. The junction had 8 bases not matched to a gene; V was cut back by 1 base and J by 6 bases. CDR3 length equals 16 residues. Together with reference TRBV11-2 and TRBJ2-1, the CDR3 gives the full variable domain: EAGVAQSPRYKIIEKRQSVAFWCNPISGHATLYWYQQILGQGPKLLIQFQNNGVVDDSQLPKDRFSAERLKGVDSTLKIQPAKLEDSAVYLCASSLGSGGIGNEQFFGPGTRLTVL.

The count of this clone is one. The CDR3 coding sequence is TGTGCCAGCAGTACGCCGACAGGGCTTCTCACCTTC. Translation: CASSTPTGLLTF. The rearrangement joins TRBV27 to TRBJ1-2, with 7 bases lining up with TRBD1. The CDR3 has 12 residues. Germline V gene data show CDR1 as MNHEY and CDR2 as SMNVEV (reference sequence). With V trimmed by 5 bases and J by 13 bases, 10 bases remained unmatched.

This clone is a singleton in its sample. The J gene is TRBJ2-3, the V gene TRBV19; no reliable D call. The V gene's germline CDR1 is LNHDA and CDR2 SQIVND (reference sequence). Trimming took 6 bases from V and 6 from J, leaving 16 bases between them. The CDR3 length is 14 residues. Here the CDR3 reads CASSPPPTPDTQYF. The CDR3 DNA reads TGTGCCAGTAGCCCACCACCTACCCCGGATACGCAGTATTTT.

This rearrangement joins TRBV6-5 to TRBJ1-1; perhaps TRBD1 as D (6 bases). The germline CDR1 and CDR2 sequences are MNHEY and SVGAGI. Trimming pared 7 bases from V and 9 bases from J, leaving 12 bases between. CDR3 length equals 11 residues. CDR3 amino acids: CASTDGQKAFF. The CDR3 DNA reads TGTGCCAGCACCGACGGACAGAAAGCTTTCTTT.

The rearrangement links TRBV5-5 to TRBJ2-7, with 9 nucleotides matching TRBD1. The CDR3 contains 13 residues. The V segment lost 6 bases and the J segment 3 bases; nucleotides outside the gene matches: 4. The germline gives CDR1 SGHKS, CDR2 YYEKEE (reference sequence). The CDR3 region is CASKRQGGYEQYF. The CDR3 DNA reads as TGTGCCAGCAAGCGACAGGGGGGCTACGAGCAGTACTTC.

The DNA for the CDR3 is TGTGCTAGTGGTTTTATACAGGGCAATGAGCAGTTCTTC. Translation gives CASGFIQGNEQFF. The chain uses TRBV12-5 and TRBJ2-1; TRBD1 might be the D (6 bases). The ends were cut back, 3 bases at V and 6 bases at J, with 9 bases in the middle. Germline-derived CDR1 and CDR2 are LGHNT and FRNRAP. CDR3 length: 13 residues.

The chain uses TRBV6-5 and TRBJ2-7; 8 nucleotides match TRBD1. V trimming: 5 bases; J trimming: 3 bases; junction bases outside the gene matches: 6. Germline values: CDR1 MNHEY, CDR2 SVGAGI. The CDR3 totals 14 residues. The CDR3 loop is CASSRQGILYEQYF. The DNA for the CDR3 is TGTGCCAGCAGTCGACAGGGGATTCTCTACGAGCAGTACTTC.

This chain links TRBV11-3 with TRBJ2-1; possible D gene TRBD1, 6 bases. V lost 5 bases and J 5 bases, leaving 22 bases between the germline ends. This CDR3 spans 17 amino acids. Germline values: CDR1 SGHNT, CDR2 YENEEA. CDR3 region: CASSAQGRPRRNNEQFF. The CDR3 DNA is TGTGCCAGCAGCGCCCAGGGGCGCCCCAGGAGAAACAATGAGCAGTTCTTC.

The CDR3 spells CASSSPRRNTGELFF. The CDR3 DNA reads TGTGCCAGCAGCTCACCGCGAAGAAACACCGGGGAGCTGTTTTTT. The chain is built from TRBV5-6 and TRBJ2-2; D gene uncertain. The CDR3 is 15 amino acids. The V gene's germline CDR1 is SGHDT and CDR2 YYEEEE. Trimming pared 3 bases from V and 2 bases from J, leaving 11 bases between.

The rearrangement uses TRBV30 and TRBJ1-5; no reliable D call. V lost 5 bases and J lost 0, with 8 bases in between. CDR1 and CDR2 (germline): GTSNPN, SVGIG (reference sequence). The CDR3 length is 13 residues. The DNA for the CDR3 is TGTGCCTGGGGCCCCTATAGCAATCAGCCCCAGCATTTT. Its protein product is CAWGPYSNQPQHF.

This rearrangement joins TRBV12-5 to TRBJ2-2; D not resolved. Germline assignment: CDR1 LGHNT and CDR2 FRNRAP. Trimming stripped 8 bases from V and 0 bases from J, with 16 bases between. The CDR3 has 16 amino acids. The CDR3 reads CASRPLRSANTGELFF. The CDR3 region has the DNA TGTGCTAGTCGCCCGCTAAGGAGCGCGAACACCGGGGAGCTGTTTTTT.

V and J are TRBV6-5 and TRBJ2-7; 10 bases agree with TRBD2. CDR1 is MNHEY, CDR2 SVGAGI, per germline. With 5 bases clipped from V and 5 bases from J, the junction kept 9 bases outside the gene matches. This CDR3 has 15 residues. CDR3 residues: CASSMPGLARNEQYF. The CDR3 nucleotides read TGTGCCAGCAGTATGCCGGGACTAGCGCGGAACGAGCAGTACTTC.

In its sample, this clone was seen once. CDR3 sequence: CASSFRGRAEAFF. The DNA of the CDR3 is TGTGCCAGCAGTTTTCGGGGTAGGGCGGAAGCTTTCTTT. The V call is TRBV12-3 or TRBV12-4, the J call TRBJ1-1; D unclear. The CDR3 is 13 residues long. The V end lost 3 bases, the J end lost 8 bases, and 13 bases lay between the germline ends.

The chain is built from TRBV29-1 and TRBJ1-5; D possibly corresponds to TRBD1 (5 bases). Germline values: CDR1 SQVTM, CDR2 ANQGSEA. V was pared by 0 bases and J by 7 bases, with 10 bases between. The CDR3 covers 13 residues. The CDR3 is CSVEDTGGQPQHF. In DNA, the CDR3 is TGCAGCGTTGAAGATACTGGGGGGCAGCCCCAGCATTTT.

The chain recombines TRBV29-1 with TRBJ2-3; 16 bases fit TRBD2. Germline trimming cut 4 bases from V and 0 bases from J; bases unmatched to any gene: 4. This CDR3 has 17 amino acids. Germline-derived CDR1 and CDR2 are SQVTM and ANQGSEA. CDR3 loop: CSVVGLAGGFSTDTQYF. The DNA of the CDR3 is TGCAGCGTTGTGGGACTAGCGGGGGGGTTTAGCACAGATACGCAGTATTTT.

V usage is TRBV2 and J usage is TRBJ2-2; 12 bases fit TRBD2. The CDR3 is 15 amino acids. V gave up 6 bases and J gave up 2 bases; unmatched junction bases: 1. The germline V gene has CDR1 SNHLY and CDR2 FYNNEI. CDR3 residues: CASSGLAGNTGELFF. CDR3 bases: TGTGCCAGCAGCGGACTAGCGGGAAACACCGGGGAGCTGTTTTTT.

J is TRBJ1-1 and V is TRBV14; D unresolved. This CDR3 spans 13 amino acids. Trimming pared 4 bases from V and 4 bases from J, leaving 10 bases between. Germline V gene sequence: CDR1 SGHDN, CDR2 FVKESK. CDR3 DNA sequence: TGTGCCAGCAGCCGCCTGGAGGGCACTGAAGCTTTCTTT. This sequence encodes CASSRLEGTEAFF. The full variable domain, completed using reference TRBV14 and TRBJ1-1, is EAGVTQFPSHSVIEKGQTVTLRCDPISGHDNLYWYRRVMGKEIKFLLHFVKESKQDESGMPNNRFLAERTGGTYSTLKVQPAELEDSGVYFCASSRLEGTEAFFGQGTRLTVV.

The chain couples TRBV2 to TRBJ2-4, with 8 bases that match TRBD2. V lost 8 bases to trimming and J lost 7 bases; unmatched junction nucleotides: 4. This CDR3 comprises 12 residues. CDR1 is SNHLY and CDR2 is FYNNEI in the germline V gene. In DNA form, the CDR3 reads TGTGCCAGCTCCGGGGGGGCCAACATTCAGTACTTC. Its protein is CASSGGANIQYF. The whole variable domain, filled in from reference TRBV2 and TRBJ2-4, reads EPEVTQTPSHQVTQMGQEVILRCVPISNHLYFYWYRQILGQKVEFLVSFYNNEISEKSEIFDDQFSVERPDGSNFTLKIRSTKLEDSAMYFCASSGGANIQYFGAGTRLSVL.

The CDR3 region is CSVVTWSSYNEQFF. In DNA form, the CDR3 reads TGCAGCGTGGTAACATGGAGCTCCTACAATGAGCAGTTCTTC. This chain connects TRBV29-1 to TRBJ2-1; D is unclear. Germline CDR1 is SQVTM and CDR2 is ANQGSEA. This CDR3 spans 14 amino acids. The V gene lost 6 bases and the J gene lost 0 bases, with 12 bases spanning the gap.

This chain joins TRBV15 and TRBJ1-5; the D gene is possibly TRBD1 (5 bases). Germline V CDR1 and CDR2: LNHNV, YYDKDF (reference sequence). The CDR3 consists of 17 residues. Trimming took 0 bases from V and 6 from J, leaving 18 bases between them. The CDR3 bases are TGTGCCACCAGCAGAGATTCTAGACACCCGGGGGGTCAGCCCCAGCATTTT. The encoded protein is CATSRDSRHPGGQPQHF. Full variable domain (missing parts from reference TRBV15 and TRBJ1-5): DAMVIQNPRYQVTQFGKPVTLSCSQTLNHNVMYWYQQKSSQAPKLLFHYYDKDFNNEADTPDNFQSRRPNTSFCFLDIRSPGLGDTAMYLCATSRDSRHPGGQPQHFGDGTRLSIL.

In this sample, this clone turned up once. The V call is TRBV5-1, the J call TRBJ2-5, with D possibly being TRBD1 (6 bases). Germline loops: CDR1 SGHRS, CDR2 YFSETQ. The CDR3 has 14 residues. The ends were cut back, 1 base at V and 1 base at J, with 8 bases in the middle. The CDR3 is CASSLTGFQETQYF. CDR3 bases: TGCGCCAGCAGCTTGACAGGGTTCCAAGAGACCCAGTACTTC.

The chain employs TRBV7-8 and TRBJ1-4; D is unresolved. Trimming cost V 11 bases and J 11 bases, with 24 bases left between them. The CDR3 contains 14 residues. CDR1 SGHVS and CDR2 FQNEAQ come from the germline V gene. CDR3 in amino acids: CAGSPDLVGRKLFF. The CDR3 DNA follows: TGTGCCGGTTCGCCGGACTTAGTCGGGAGGAAACTGTTTTTT.

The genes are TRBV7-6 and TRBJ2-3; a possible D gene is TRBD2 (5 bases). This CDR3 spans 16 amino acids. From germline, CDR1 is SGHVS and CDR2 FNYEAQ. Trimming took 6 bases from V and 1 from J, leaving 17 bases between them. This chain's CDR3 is CASSRGLTQGTDTQYF. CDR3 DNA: TGTGCCAGCAGTAGAGGACTCACTCAGGGCACAGATACGCAGTATTTT.